This T cell receptor (beta chain) was profiled in a study of blood T cells in healthy people across ages. Donors ranged from roughly 6 to 90 years old and were healthy Caucasians in Russia. Germline V gives CDR1 SNHLY, CDR2 FYNNEI. V was clipped by 5 bases and J by 7 bases; unmatched bases: 5. The CDR3 is 13 residues long. This clonotype was found a few times. The antigen is not known. A sample-barcoded 5' primer and a J-beta primer mix were used in a second PCR of roughly 6 to 11 cycles. TCRdb ran MiXCR on the 5' RACE reads and lists one entry per CDR3 protein. Of some 1,000,000 distinct CDR3 sequences in the sample, under 30% were seen once. Regarding the study as a whole: Percentage of naive T cells showed a strong correlation with TCR beta diversity.

These data are also associated with another study on T cells of mothers and their children. That work adds: Mothers yielded over 8 million CDR3 reads, children several million each.

Sequenced sample: blood. The chain uses TRBV2 and TRBJ2-1, with 7 bases fitting TRBD1. The sequence was obtained from a girl aged 2 to 9 in good health. This CDR3 is CASSRDSRNEQFF. The CDR3 bases are TGTGCCAGCAGTAGGGACAGTAGGAATGAGCAGTTCTTC.